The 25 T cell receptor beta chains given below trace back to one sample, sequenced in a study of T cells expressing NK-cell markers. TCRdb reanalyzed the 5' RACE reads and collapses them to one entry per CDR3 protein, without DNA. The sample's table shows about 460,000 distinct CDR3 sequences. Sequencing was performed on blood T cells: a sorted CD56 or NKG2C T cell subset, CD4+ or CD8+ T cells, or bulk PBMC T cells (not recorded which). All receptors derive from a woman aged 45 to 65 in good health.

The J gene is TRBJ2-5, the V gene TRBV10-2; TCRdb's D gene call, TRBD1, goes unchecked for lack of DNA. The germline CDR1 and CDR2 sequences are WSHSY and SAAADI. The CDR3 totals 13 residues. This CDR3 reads CATTGVGGETQYF.

CDR3 amino acids: CASSPWGAESTEAFF. The chain couples TRBV3-1 to TRBJ1-1; the TCRdb call, TRBD1, lacks DNA for checking. CDR1 is LGHDT and CDR2 is YNNKEL in the germline V gene (reference sequence). The CDR3 runs to 15 residues.

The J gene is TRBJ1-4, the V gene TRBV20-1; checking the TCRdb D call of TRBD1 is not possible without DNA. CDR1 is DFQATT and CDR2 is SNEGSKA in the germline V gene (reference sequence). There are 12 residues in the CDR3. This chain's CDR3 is CSARRTDEKLFF.

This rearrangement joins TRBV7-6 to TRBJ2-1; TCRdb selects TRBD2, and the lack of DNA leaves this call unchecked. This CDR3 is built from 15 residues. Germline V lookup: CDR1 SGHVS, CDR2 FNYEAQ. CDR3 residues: CASTEIAGVTDEQFF.

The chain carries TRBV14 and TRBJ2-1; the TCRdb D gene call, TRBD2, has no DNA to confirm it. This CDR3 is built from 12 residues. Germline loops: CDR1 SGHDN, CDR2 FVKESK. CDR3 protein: CASSWGGDEQFF.

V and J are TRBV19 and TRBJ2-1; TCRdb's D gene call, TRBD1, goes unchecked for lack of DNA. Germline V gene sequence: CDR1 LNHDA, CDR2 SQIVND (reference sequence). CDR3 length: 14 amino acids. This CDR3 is CASSTGTEYNEQFF.

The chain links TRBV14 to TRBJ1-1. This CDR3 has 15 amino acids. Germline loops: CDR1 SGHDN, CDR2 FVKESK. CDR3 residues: CASSQRGPRSAEAFF.

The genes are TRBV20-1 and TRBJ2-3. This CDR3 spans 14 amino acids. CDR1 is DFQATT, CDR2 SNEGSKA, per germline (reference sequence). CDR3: CSANRAESTDTQYF.

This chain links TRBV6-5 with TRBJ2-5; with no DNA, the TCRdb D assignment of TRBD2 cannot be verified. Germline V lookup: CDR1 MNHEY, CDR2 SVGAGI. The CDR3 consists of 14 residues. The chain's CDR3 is CASSPIAGVGTQYF.

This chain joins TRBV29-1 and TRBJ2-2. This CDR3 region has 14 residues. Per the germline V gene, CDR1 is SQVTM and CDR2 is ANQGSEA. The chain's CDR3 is CSAGSHANTGELFF.

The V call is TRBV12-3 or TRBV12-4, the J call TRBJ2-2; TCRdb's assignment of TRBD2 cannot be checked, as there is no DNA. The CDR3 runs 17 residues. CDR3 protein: CASSLKLAGGSTGELFF.

This CDR3 is CASSFQGQGLSNTGELFF. The V call is TRBV5-1, the J call TRBJ2-2; the D call from TCRdb, TRBD1, cannot be confirmed without DNA. The CDR3 extends over 18 amino acids. CDR1 is SGHRS, CDR2 YFSETQ, per germline. The variable domain in full, completed from reference TRBV5-1 and TRBJ2-2, reads KAGVTQTPRYLIKTRGQQVTLSCSPISGHRSVSWYQQTPGQGLQFLFEYFSETQRNKGNFPGRFSGRQFSNSRSEMNVSTLELGDSALYLCASSFQGQGLSNTGELFFGEGSRLTVL.

CDR3 region: CASSRWVAGGNEQFF. The rearrangement uses TRBV7-2 and TRBJ2-1; TCRdb's D gene call, TRBD2, goes unchecked for lack of DNA. Germline CDR1 is SGHTA and CDR2 is FQGNSA. The CDR3 has 15 residues.

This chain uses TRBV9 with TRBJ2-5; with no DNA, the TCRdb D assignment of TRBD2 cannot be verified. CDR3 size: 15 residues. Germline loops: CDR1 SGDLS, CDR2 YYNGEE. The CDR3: CASSVGQGGIETQYF.

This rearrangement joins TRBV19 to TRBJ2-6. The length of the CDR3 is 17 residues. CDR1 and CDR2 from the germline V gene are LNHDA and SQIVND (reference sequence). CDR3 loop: CASSPLTTGSGANVLTF.

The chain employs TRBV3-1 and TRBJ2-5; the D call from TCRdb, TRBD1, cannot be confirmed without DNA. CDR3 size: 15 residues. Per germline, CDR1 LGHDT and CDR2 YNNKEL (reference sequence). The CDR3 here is CASSPVRGQQETQYF.

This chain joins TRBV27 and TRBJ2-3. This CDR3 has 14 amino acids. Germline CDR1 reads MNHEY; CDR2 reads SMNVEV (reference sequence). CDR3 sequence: CASSLMASTDTQYF.

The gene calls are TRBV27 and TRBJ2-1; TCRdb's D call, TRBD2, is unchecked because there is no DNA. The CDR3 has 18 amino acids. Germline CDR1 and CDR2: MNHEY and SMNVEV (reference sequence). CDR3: CASSLTSGRGFSYNEQFF.

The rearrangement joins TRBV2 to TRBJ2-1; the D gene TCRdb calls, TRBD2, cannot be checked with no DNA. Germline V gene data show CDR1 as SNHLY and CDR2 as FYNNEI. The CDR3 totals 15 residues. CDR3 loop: CASRYLSERRNEQFF.

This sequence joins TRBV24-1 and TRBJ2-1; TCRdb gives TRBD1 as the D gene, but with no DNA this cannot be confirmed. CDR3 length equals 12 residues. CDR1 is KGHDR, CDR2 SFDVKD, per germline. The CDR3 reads CATGRGAYEQFF.

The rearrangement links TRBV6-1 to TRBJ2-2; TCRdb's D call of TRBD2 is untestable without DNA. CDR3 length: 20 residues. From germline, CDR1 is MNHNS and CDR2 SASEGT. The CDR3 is CASSYRWLAQTRANTGELFF.

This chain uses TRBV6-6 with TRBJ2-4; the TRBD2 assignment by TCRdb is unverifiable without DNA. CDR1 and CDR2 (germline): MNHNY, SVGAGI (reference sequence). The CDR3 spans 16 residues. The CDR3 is CASSTQNSGSRNIQYF.

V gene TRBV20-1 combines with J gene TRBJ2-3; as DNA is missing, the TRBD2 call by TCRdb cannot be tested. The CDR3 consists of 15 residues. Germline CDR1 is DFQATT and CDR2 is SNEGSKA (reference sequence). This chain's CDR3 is CSAVKREGQEDTQYF.

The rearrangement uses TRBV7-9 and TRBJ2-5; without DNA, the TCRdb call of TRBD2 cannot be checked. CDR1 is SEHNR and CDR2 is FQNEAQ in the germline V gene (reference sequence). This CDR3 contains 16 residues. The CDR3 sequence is CASSLGTSGIKETQYF.

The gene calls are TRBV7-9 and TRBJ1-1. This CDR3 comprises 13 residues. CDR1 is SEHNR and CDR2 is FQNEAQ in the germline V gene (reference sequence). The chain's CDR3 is CASSSRLKGEAFF.